These 24 T cell receptor beta chains share one sample of origin, sequenced in a study of metastatic and nonmetastatic thyroid tumors. TCRdb re-called the PCR reads through MiXCR. The sample lists 15,000 to 25,000 clones; roughly 25% were seen once. No patient received treatment before thyroid surgery. Material for sequencing was blood. Source of these receptors: a male donor with papillary thyroid cancer or a benign thyroid nodule (not recorded which). Some clones in this sample may be carry-over from other donors' samples.

This clone was detected many times. V usage is TRBV28 and J usage is TRBJ1-1; TRBD1 is a possible D gene (5 bases). Germline-derived CDR1 and CDR2 are MDHEN and SYDVKM. V lost 7 bases and J lost 0, with 15 bases in between. CDR3 length equals 15 residues. The CDR3 coding sequence is TGTGCCAGCACCTGGCTCGGACATATGAACACTGAAGCTTTCTTT. Translating gives CASTWLGHMNTEAFF.

V is TRBV11-2 and J is TRBJ2-1, with D tentatively TRBD2 (5 bases). CDR1 SGHAT and CDR2 FQNNGV come from the germline V gene. There are 16 residues in the CDR3. Trimming cost V 3 bases and J 7 bases, with 19 bases left between them. The CDR3 spells CASSFLPSGLENEQFF. DNA of the CDR3: TGTGCCAGCAGCTTTCTACCAAGCGGCCTCGAGAATGAGCAGTTCTTC.

This clone was seen only a few times. V gene TRBV6-2 or TRBV6-3 combines with J gene TRBJ2-2; 11 bases agree with TRBD2. CDR1 is MNHEY and CDR2 is SVGEGT in the germline V gene. The junction had 3 bases not matched to a gene; V was cut back by 4 bases and J by 2 bases. The CDR3 loop spans 16 amino acids. The CDR3 DNA reads TGTGCCAGCAGTTTAACTAGCGGGAGAAACACCGGGGAGCTGTTTTTT. Translating gives CASSLTSGRNTGELFF.

This clone was observed a handful of times. The J gene is TRBJ2-1, the V gene TRBV9, with 12 bases matching TRBD2. CDR1 is SGDLS, CDR2 YYNGEE, per germline. The CDR3 runs 16 residues. Losses at the gene ends were 4 bases for V and 7 bases for J; bases not matched to a gene: 9. The CDR3 bases are TGTGCCAGCAGCTCACGGACTAGCGGGATCCGGAATGAGCAGTTCTTC. This sequence encodes CASSSRTSGIRNEQFF.

This clone has a handful of counts. V gene TRBV19 combines with J gene TRBJ1-5, with D uncertain. V lost 5 bases and J 3 bases, leaving 11 bases between the germline ends. Germline V gene data show CDR1 as LNHDA and CDR2 as SQIVND (reference sequence). This CDR3 contains 14 residues. The CDR3 is CASSGGPSNQPQHF. DNA for the CDR3: TGTGCCAGTAGTGGAGGGCCCTCCAATCAGCCCCAGCATTTT.

This clone occurred many times. This rearrangement joins TRBV19 to TRBJ2-6, with 12 bases that match TRBD2. CDR3 length: 16 residues. Trimming at V came to 5 bases and at J to 4 bases, leaving 3 bases not matched to a gene. CDR1 is LNHDA, CDR2 SQIVND, per germline (reference sequence). The CDR3 DNA is TGTGCCAGTAGTCTAGCGGGAGGGGCGGGGGCCAACGTCCTGACTTTC. It yields the protein CASSLAGGAGANVLTF.

The CDR3 here is CASSLRGFYNEQFF. CDR3 bases: TGTGCCAGCAGCTTGAGGGGTTTCTACAATGAGCAGTTCTTC. V usage is TRBV5-6 and J usage is TRBJ2-7, with D possibly matching TRBD1 (5 bases). TRBJ2-1 matches the DNA end more closely, so the J call is doubtful. The CDR3 length is 14 residues. CDR1 and CDR2 (germline): SGHDT, YYEEEE.

By sample share, this clone is medium-sized. The chain recombines TRBV27 with TRBJ2-2; perhaps TRBD1 as D (5 bases). The V gene lost 4 bases and the J gene lost 3 bases, with 21 bases spanning the gap. The CDR3 spans 18 residues. CDR1 is MNHEY and CDR2 is SMNVEV in the germline V gene (reference sequence). The CDR3 nucleotides are TGTGCCAGCAGTTCCTCTCCCAGGGCCTATTTGGACACCGGGGAGCTGTTTTTT. This encodes CASSSSPRAYLDTGELFF.

This clone was seen many times. This chain links TRBV7-3 with TRBJ1-1; D unresolved. The ends were cut back, 6 bases at V and 1 base at J, with 9 bases in the middle. CDR3 length: 13 residues. CDR1 is SGHTA and CDR2 is FQGTGA in the germline V gene. As DNA, the CDR3 is TGTGCCAGCAGTTCCCGGCGGAACACTGAAGCTTTCTTT. Its protein product is CASSSRRNTEAFF.

This clone is labeled medium-sized. The chain couples TRBV6-2 or TRBV6-3 to TRBJ1-2; D not resolved. There are 14 residues in the CDR3. The V end lost 2 bases, the J end lost 0 bases, and 7 bases lay between the germline ends. Germline V gives CDR1 MNHEY, CDR2 SVGEGT. As DNA, the CDR3 is TGTGCCAGCAGTTACGTAGGAACTAACTATGGCTACACCTTC. Protein: CASSYVGTNYGYTF.

The J gene is TRBJ1-2, the V gene TRBV27; D is possibly TRBD1 (5 bases). This CDR3 is built from 13 residues. V dropped 2 bases and J dropped 8 bases, with 12 bases sitting between them. CDR1 and CDR2 from the germline V gene are MNHEY and SMNVEV (reference sequence). CDR3 residues: CASSLGQGKGYTF. The CDR3 DNA follows: TGTGCCAGCAGTTTAGGGCAGGGAAAAGGCTACACCTTC.

This clone came up a few times. The chain combines TRBV28 with TRBJ1-5; no clear D gene. CDR1 and CDR2 (germline): MDHEN, SYDVKM. V lost 5 bases, J lost 0 bases, and 14 bases lay in between. The CDR3 sequence is 16 residues long. The CDR3, as DNA: TGTGCCAGCAGTACCACCTACGGGGTTAGCAATCAGCCCCAGCATTTT. Its protein product is CASSTTYGVSNQPQHF. Filled out from reference TRBV28 and TRBJ1-5, the complete variable domain reads DVKVTQSSRYLVKRTGEKVFLECVQDMDHENMFWYRQDPGLGLRLIYFSYDVKMKEKGDIPEGYSVSREKKERFSLILESASTNQTSMYLCASSTTYGVSNQPQHFGDGTRLSIL.

This clone is medium-sized. V gene TRBV20-1 combines with J gene TRBJ2-1, with 7 nucleotides matching TRBD2. CDR3 size: 14 residues. Per germline, CDR1 DFQATT and CDR2 SNEGSKA (reference sequence). The V and J ends lost 6 bases and 2 bases, in that order; junction bases with no gene match: 7. The CDR3 DNA follows: TGCAGTGCACCTCCTAGCGGACCCTACAATGAGCAGTTCTTC. It encodes CSAPPSGPYNEQFF.

By proportion, this clone is medium-sized (0.01 to 0.1%). This sequence joins TRBV7-6 and TRBJ2-6; 7 positions match TRBD1. The ends lost 2 bases at V and 2 bases at J; junction bases unmatched: 3. The CDR3 has 16 residues. Germline V gene sequence: CDR1 SGHVS, CDR2 FNYEAQ. Written as DNA, the CDR3 is TGTGCCAGCAGCTTAAGAACAGGGGCTGGGGCCAACGTCCTGACTTTC. Translated, it gives CASSLRTGAGANVLTF.

This clone is labeled as medium-sized. V is TRBV4-2 and J is TRBJ1-6; no firm D call. Trimming stripped 0 bases from V and 6 bases from J, with 6 bases between. Germline-derived CDR1 and CDR2 are LGHNA and YNFKEQ. CDR3 size: 14 residues. This chain's CDR3 is CASSQDRGNSPLHF. Here the CDR3 DNA reads TGTGCCAGCAGCCAAGATCGGGGTAATTCACCCCTCCACTTT.

On this clone itself: No DNA is shown, since the ends of the CDR3 on it are uncertain; the CDR3 is the one TCRdb lists. The V gene is TRBV7-2, the J gene TRBJ2-1. Germline assignment: CDR1 SGHTA and CDR2 FQGNSA. The CDR3 extends over 19 residues, inclusive of both ends. The CDR3 spells CASSFYICRLIKGYNEQFF.

By sample fraction, this clone is medium-sized. The chain recombines TRBV10-3 with TRBJ1-2, with D unresolved. The germline CDR1 and CDR2 sequences are ENHRY and SYGVKD. The CDR3 runs to 15 residues. Between the trimmed V and J ends, which lost 2 bases and 7 bases, there was a span of 17 bases. CDR3 DNA: TGTGCCATCAGTGAGCCTAACTCACGAGTTGGTGGCTACACCTTC. It specifies CAISEPNSRVGGYTF.

The chain combines TRBV9 with TRBJ2-7; D perhaps matches TRBD1 (6 bases). Germline V gives CDR1 SGDLS, CDR2 YYNGEE. V shed 0 bases and J shed 6 bases, with 16 bases lying between them. This CDR3 contains 15 residues. The CDR3 DNA reads TGTGCCAGCAGCGTAGCGTTACAGGGTTTCGCCGAGCAGTACTTC. This translates into CASSVALQGFAEQYF.

For this clone: At one end, the junction sequence differs from germline, possibly due to a read error. The chain links TRBV15 to TRBJ1-5; D is possibly TRBD1 (6 bases). The CDR3 consists of 15 residues. Germline lookup yields CDR1 LNHNV and CDR2 YYDKDF (reference sequence). The CDR3, as DNA: TGTGCCACCATTTTATACAGGGCGGGCAATCAACCCCAGCATTTT. It translates to CATILYRAGNQPQHF.

This clone was counted between two and nine times. The rearrangement joins TRBV10-3 to TRBJ1-1; no reliable D call. CDR1 ENHRY and CDR2 SYGVKD come from the germline V gene. V dropped 2 bases and J dropped 0 bases, with 7 bases sitting between them. The CDR3 is 14 residues long. In DNA form, the CDR3 reads TGTGCCATCAGTGAGGTTGGGATGAACACTGAAGCTTTCTTT. Translated, it gives CAISEVGMNTEAFF.

This clone is medium-sized by share. The chain recombines TRBV7-2 with TRBJ2-7; D is unclear. The CDR3 extends over 13 amino acids. The ends were cut back, 5 bases at V and 4 bases at J, with 12 bases in the middle. Germline-derived CDR1 and CDR2 are SGHTA and FQGNSA. Here the CDR3 DNA reads TGTGCCAGCAGCACCGGACCCGGATACGAGCAGTACTTC. It is translated as CASSTGPGYEQYF.

V gene TRBV6-1 combines with J gene TRBJ1-2; perhaps TRBD1 as D (6 bases). Per the germline V gene, CDR1 is MNHNS and CDR2 is SASEGT. Trimming left V 6 bases short and J 4 bases short, with 12 bases between. CDR3 size: 13 residues. The CDR3 DNA follows: TGTGCCAGCAGGTCGGACAGCCCCTATGGCTACACCTTC. As protein: CASRSDSPYGYTF.

The chain is built from TRBV20-1 and TRBJ2-7; 12 nucleotides agree with TRBD2. The CDR3 length is 15 residues. The germline V gene encodes CDR1 DFQATT and CDR2 SNEGSKA (reference sequence). The J segment lost 6 bases and the V segment lost 4 bases, leaving 10 bases of the junction unmatched. Here the CDR3 reads CSATGRGLAGGEQYF. The CDR3 bases are TGCAGTGCTACTGGACGGGGACTAGCGGGTGGCGAGCAGTACTTC.

In its sample, this clone was seen many times. This chain connects TRBV29-1 to TRBJ2-1; 9 nucleotides agree with TRBD1. Germline V gene data show CDR1 as SQVTM and CDR2 as ANQGSEA. V dropped 6 bases and J dropped 6; count of bases not matched to a gene: 9. The CDR3 has 14 residues. CDR3 loop: CSVQGTGSFNEQFF. CDR3 coding DNA: TGCAGCGTACAGGGGACAGGGTCATTCAATGAGCAGTTCTTC.